A selection of T cell receptor beta chains follows, all from one sample in a study of T cell responses to AZD1222 COVID-19 vaccine. Data came from immunoSEQ multiplex PCR; TCRdb stores just in-frame clones and leaves some out. In the table there are around 160,000 clones, approximately 90% of which are singletons. The material sequenced was peripheral blood, taken on day 0 of AZD1222 vaccination. These receptors originate from an adult in good health. The CDR3 runs from the conserved cysteine through the conserved F or W. D genes are given only for firm matches. The size field is filled for only some rows; it gives once, few, many or a size class.

d_call clone_size j_call v_call cdr3_nt cdr3_aa
. . TRBJ2-1 TRBV30 TGTGCCTGGAGTTGCCCCGAGCTTGACTACAATGAGCAGTTCTTC CAWSCPELDYNEQFF
. . TRBJ1-2 TRBV20-1 TGCAGTGCTAGAGAAAGCCGTGGCTACACCTTC CSARESRGYTF
TRBD1 . TRBJ2-7 TRBV2 TGTGCCAGCAGTCCACGACAGGGGCGGTACGAGCAGTACTTC CASSPRQGRYEQYF
. . TRBJ2-7 TRBV6-5 TGTGCCAGCAGTTACTCGAGGGTAGAGGGAAACGAGCAGTACTTC CASSYSRVEGNEQYF
TRBD1 . TRBJ1-4 TRBV19 TGTGCCAGTAGTCCGGACAGGGTTGGGCCTAATGAAAAACTGTTTTTT CASSPDRVGPNEKLFF
TRBD2 . TRBJ2-3 TRBV7-3 TGTGCCAGCAGCTTAAGCCCTAGCGGGGGCACAGATACGCAGTATTTT CASSLSPSGGTDTQYF
. . TRBJ2-7 TRBV9 TGTGCCAGCAGCGGAGGCCCCTATACCTACGAGCAGTACTTC CASSGGPYTYEQYF
. . TRBJ2-7 TRBV28 TGTGCCAGCAGTCTCCAGGGTTACGGTCACGAGCAGTACTTC CASSLQGYGHEQYF
. . TRBJ2-1 TRBV5-4 TGTGCCAGCAGCTTGGCGGTAGCGACCTACAATGAGCAGTTCTTC CASSLAVATYNEQFF
. . TRBJ1-5 TRBV28 TGTGCCAGCAGTGGGCAGCGATATCAGCCCCAGCATTTT CASSGQRYQPQHF
. . TRBJ2-1 TRBV12-3/TRBV12-4 TGTGCCAGCGGACATGAGCAGTTCTTC CASGHEQFF
. . TRBJ1-3 TRBV20-1 TGCAGTGCTAGTGACAGAGGAGGAAACACCATATATTTT CSASDRGGNTIYF
TRBD1 . TRBJ1-2 TRBV27 TGTGCCAGCAGTCGGACAGGGGTCTATGGCTACACCTTC CASSRTGVYGYTF
. . TRBJ1-2 TRBV7-9 TGTGCCAGCAGGCACGCGACCTGGGGGGAGGCGGACTATGGCTACACCTTC CASRHATWGEADYGYTF
TRBD1 . TRBJ1-2 TRBV4-1 TGCGCCAGCAGCCAGAGACTTAGACAGGGCTCTTTCTATGGCTACACCTTC CASSQRLRQGSFYGYTF
TRBD1 once TRBJ1-2 TRBV20-1 TGCAGTGCTAGTCCCAGGGGGCGCGATGGCTACACCTTC CSASPRGRDGYTF
. . TRBJ2-5 TRBV4-2 TGTGCCAGCAGCCATCCAAAGGGCGAGACCCAGTACTTC CASSHPKGETQYF
TRBD2 . TRBJ2-1 TRBV27 TGTGCCAGCGCTGGAACTAGCGGTTACAATGAGCAGTTCTTC CASAGTSGYNEQFF
. few TRBJ1-2 TRBV21-1 TGTGCCAGCAGCAATCTTACGACAGGGGGAAACTATGGCTACACCTTC CASSNLTTGGNYGYTF
TRBD1 . TRBJ1-1 TRBV5-1 TGCGCCAGCAGCTTGGGACAGGGGCTGAACACTGAAGCTTTCTTT CASSLGQGLNTEAFF
. . TRBJ1-5 TRBV15 TGTGCCACCAGCCCCTCGGCTTTTGAGGTAATGGGCAATCAGCCCCAGCATTTT CATSPSAFEVMGNQPQHF
. . TRBJ1-1 TRBV20-1 TGCAGTGCTAGTGTAGAACTGAACACTGAAGCTTTCTTT CSASVELNTEAFF
. few TRBJ1-2 TRBV6-5 TGTGCCAGCAAGGAGGAACCAAAGGGACATGGCTACACCTTC CASKEEPKGHGYTF
. once TRBJ2-3 TRBV10-3 TGTGCCTTCCGTGATGGGGGAGCTGCAGATACGCAGTATTTT CAFRDGGAADTQYF
. . TRBJ2-2 TRBV9 TGTGCCAGCAGCGTAGTGGCCATGAACACCGGGGAGCTGTTTTTT CASSVVAMNTGELFF
. . TRBJ1-2 TRBV14 TGTGCCAGCAGCGACGACAGTAACTATGGCTACACCTTC CASSDDSNYGYTF
. . TRBJ1-6 TRBV7-2 TGTGCCAGCAGCTTAGACTTTTATAATTCACCCCTCCACTTT CASSLDFYNSPLHF
. . TRBJ1-5 TRBV4-3 TGCGCCAGCAGCCAAGGGACAGCTAACAATCAGCCCCAGCATTTT CASSQGTANNQPQHF
TRBD1 once TRBJ1-2 TRBV27 TGTGCCAGCAGTGTTAGGGACAGGGGAAATAAAGGCTATGGCTACACCTTC CASSVRDRGNKGYGYTF
. few TRBJ1-1 TRBV29-1 TGCAGCGCCAAAGGGGGGGGAAACACTGAAGCTTTCTTT CSAKGGGNTEAFF